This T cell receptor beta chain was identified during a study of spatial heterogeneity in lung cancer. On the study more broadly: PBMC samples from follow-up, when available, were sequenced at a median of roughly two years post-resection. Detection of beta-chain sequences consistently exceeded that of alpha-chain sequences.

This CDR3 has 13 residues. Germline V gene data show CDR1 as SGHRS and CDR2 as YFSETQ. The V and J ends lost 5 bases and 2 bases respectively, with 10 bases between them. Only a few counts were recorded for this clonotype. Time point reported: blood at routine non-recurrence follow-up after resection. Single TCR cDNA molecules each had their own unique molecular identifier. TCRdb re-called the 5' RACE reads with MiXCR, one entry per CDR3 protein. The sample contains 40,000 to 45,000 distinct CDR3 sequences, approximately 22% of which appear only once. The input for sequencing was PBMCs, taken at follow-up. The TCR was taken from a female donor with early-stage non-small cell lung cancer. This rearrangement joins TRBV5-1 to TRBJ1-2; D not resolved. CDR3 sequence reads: CASSYDTNYGYTF. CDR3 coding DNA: TGCGCCAGCAGTTACGACACAAACTATGGCTACACCTTC.